This T cell receptor (beta chain) originates from a study of cytomegalovirus exposure and HLA in healthy donors. Study-wide context: Ancestry clustering placed 70% to 90% of around 400 genotyped donors in the Caucasian-associated cluster.

The PCR made use of 60 Vbeta and 13 Jbeta primers. Some clones are missing from TCRdb's copy, which holds only in-frame ones; the method was immunoSEQ multiplex PCR. The table has about 130,000 clones, roughly 8.3% seen once. The CDR3 runs to 14 residues. Germline loops: CDR1 SGHNT, CDR2 YYREEE (reference sequence). Deletions cut 4 bases from V and 2 bases from J, with 12 bases between. Input material: PBMCs. The receptor was derived from a man aged 40-49 years in good health and CMV-seronegative. The J gene is TRBJ1-1, the V gene TRBV5-4, with D uncertain. The CDR3: CASSLAASNTEAFF. The CDR3 DNA is TGTGCCAGCAGCCTAGCAGCGAGCAACACTGAAGCTTTCTTT.